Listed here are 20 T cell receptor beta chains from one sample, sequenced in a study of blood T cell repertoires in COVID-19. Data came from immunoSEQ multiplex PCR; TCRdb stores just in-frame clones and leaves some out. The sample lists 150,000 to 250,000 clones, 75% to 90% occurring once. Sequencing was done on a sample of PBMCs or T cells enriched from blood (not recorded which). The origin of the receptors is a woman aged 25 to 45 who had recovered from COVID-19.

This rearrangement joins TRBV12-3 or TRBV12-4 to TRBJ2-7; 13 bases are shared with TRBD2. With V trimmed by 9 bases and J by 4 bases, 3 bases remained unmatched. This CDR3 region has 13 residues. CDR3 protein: CASKTSGRYEQYF. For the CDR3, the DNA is TGTGCCAGTAAGACTAGCGGGAGGTACGAGCAGTACTTC.

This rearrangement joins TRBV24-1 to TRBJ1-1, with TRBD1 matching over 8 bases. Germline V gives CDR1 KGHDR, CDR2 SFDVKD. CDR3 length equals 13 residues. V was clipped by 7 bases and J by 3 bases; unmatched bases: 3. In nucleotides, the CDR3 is TGTGCCACCAGACAGGACAGGGACACTGAAGCTTTCTTT. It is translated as CATRQDRDTEAFF.

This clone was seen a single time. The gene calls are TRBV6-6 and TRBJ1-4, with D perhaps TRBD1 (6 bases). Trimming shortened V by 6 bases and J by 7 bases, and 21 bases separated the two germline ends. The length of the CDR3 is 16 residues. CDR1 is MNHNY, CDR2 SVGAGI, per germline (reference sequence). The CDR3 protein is CASRTLGARGGEKLFF. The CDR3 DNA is TGTGCCAGCAGAACTCTCGGGGCCAGGGGCGGTGAAAAACTGTTTTTT.

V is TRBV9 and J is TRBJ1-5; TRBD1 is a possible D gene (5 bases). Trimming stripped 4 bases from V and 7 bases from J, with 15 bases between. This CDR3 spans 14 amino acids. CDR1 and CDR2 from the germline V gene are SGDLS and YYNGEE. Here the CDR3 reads CASSPGRADQPQHF. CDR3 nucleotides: TGTGCCAGCAGCCCAGGCAGGGCTGACCAGCCCCAGCATTTT.

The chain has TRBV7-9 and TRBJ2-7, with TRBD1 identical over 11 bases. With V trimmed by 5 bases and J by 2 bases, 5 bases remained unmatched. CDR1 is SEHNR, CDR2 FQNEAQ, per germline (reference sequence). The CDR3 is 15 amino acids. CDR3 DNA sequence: TGTGCCAGCAGCCACCGGGACAGGGGGGCCTACGAGCAGTACTTC. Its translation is CASSHRDRGAYEQYF.

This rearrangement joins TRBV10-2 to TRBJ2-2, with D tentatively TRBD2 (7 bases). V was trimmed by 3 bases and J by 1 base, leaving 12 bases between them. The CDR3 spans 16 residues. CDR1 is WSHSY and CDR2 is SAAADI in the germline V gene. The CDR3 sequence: CASSDRGGGNTGELFF. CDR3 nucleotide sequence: TGCGCCAGCAGTGACAGGGGCGGGGGGAACACCGGGGAGCTGTTTTTT.

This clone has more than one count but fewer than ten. The DNA for the CDR3 is TGTGCCACCAGTGAGGGGGACAGGGGGCTCAATGAGCAGTTCTTC. It is translated as CATSEGDRGLNEQFF. The rearrangement links TRBV24-1 to TRBJ2-1; 12 bases are a match to TRBD1. This CDR3 comprises 15 residues. V shed 4 bases, J shed 6 bases, and the junction held 3 bases outside the gene matches. Germline-derived CDR1 and CDR2 are KGHDR and SFDVKD.

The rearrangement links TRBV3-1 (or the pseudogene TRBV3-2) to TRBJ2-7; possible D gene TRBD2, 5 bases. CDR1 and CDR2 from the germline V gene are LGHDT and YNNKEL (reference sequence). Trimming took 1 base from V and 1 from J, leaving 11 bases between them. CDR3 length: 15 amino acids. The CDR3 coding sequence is TGTGCCAGCAGCCAAGTCTTTGGCGGGTCCTACGAGCAGTACTTC. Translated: CASSQVFGGSYEQYF.

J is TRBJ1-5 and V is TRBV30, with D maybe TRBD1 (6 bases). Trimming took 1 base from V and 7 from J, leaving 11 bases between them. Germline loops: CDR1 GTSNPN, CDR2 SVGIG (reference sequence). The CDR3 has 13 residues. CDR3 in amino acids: CAWSEGVGQPQHF. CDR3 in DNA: TGTGCCTGGAGTGAGGGGGTCGGGCAGCCCCAGCATTTT.

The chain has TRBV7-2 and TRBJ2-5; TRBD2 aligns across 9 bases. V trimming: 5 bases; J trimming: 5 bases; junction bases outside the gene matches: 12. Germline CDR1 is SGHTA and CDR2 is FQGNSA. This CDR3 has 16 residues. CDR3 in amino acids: CASSPQSSGGVETQYF. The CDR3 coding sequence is TGTGCCAGCAGCCCCCAGAGTAGCGGGGGTGTGGAGACCCAGTACTTC.

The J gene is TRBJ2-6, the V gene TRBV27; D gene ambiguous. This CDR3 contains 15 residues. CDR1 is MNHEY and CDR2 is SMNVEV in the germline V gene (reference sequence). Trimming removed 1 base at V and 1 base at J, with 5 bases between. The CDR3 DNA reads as TGTGCCAGCAGTTTATGGCCTTCTGGGGCCAACGTCCTGACTTTC. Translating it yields CASSLWPSGANVLTF.

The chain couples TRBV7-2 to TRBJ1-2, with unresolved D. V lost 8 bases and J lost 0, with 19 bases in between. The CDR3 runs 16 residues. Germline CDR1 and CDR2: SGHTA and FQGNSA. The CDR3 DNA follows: TGTGCCAGCGTAGCTGGCCCCCTACTAGCTAACTATGGCTACACCTTC. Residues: CASVAGPLLANYGYTF.

The CDR3 reads CAWSETSGDYEQYF. CDR3 DNA sequence: TGTGCCTGGAGTGAGACTAGCGGGGACTACGAGCAGTACTTC. The genes are TRBV30 and TRBJ2-7; 11 positions agree with TRBD2. Germline CDR1 and CDR2: GTSNPN and SVGIG (reference sequence). Losses at the gene ends were 1 base for V and 3 bases for J; bases not matched to a gene: 2. The CDR3 extends over 14 amino acids.

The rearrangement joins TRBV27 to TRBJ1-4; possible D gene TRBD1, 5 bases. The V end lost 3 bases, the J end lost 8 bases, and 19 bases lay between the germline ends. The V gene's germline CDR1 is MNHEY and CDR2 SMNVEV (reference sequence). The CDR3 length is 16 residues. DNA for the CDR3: TGTGCCAGCAGTTTCAACCGGGCGGGGGAGTTCGAAAAACTGTTTTTT. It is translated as CASSFNRAGEFEKLFF.

CDR3 nucleotide sequence: TGCGCCAGCGCGACAGGCGCTCATCTTAACACTGAAGCTTTCTTT. This sequence encodes CASATGAHLNTEAFF. The chain recombines TRBV5-1 with TRBJ1-1, with D maybe TRBD1 (6 bases). Germline values: CDR1 SGHRS, CDR2 YFSETQ. Between the trimmed V and J ends, which lost 7 bases and 2 bases, there was a span of 18 bases. The CDR3 totals 15 residues.

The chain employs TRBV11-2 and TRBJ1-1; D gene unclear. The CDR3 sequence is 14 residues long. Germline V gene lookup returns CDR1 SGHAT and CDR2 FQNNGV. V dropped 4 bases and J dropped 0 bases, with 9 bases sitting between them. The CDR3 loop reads CASSWSSMNTEAFF. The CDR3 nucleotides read TGTGCCAGCAGCTGGTCCAGTATGAACACTGAAGCTTTCTTT.

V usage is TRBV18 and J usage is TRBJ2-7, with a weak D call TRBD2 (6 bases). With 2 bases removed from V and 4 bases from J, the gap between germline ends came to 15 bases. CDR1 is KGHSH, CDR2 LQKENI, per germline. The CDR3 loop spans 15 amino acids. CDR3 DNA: TGTGCCAGCTCACCAGTCGGGGGAGAGGGATACGAGCAGTACTTC. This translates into CASSPVGGEGYEQYF.

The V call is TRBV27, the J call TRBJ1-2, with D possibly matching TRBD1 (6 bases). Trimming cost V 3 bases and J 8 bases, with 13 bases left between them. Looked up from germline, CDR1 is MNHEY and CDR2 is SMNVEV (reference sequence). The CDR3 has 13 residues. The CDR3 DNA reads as TGTGCCAGCAGTTTCCCAGGGGCTTCAGGCTACACCTTC. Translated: CASSFPGASGYTF.

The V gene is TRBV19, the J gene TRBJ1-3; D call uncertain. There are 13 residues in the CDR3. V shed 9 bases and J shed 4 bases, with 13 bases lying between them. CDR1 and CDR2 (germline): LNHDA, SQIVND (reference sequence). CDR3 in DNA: TGTGCCAGCGGCGGAGGGATAGGAAACACCATATATTTT. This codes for CASGGGIGNTIYF.

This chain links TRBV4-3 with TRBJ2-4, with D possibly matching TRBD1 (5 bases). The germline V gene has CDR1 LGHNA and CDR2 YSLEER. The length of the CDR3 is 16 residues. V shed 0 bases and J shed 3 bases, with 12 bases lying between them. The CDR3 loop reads CASSQDSRVVKNIQYF. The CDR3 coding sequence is TGCGCCAGCAGCCAAGATTCCAGGGTGGTCAAAAACATTCAGTACTTC.